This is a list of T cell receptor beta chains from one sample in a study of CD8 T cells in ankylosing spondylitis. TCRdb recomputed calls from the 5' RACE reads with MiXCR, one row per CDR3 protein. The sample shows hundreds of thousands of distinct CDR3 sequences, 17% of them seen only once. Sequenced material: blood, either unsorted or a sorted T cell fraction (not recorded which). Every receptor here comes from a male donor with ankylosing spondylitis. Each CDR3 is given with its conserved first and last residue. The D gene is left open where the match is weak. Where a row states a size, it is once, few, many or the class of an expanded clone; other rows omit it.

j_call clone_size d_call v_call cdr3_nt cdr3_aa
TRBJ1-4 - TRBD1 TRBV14 TGTGCCAGCAGCCGTCGGGACAGGGGTTGGTCTAATGAAAAACTGTTTTTT CASSRRDRGWSNEKLFF
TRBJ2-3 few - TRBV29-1 TGCAGCGTTGAACGCGGAGGAGCTAGCACAGATACGCAGTATTTT CSVERGGASTDTQYF
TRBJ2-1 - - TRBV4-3 TGCGCCAGCAGCCAGGCGGGCAGCTCCTACAATGAGGAGTTCTTC CASSQAGSSYNEEFF
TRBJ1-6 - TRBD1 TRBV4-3 TGCGCCAGCAGCCAAAACAGGGGGGGGGCTTCACCCCTCCACTTT CASSQNRGGASPLHF
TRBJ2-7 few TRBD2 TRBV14 TGTGCCAGCAGCCAAACCTCGGCGGGGGTAACTAGGTACGAGCAGTACTTC CASSQTSAGVTRYEQYF
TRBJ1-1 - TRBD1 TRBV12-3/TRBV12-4 TGTGCCAGCAGAAGCCGGGACAGGGGCACTGAAGCTTTCTTT CASRSRDRGTEAFF
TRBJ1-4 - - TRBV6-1 TGTGCCAGCCTGTTTCCCCGGGGGCAAAGTGAAAAACTGTTTTTT CASLFPRGQSEKLFF
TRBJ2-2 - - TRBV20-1 TGCAGTGCTAGAGAAGATGGGGGCTGGAACACCGGGGAGCTGTTTTTT CSAREDGGWNTGELFF
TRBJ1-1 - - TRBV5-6 TGTGCCAGCAGCTTAGTAGTGGCAGAGATGAACACTGAAGCTTTCTTT CASSLVVAEMNTEAFF
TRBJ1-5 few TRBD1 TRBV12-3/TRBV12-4 TGTGCCAGCAGTTTCGATCTTGGACAGGTCAATCAGCCCCAGCATTTT CASSFDLGQVNQPQHF
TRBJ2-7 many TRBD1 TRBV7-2 TGTGCCAGCAGCCCGGGACAGGATCAGTACTTC CASSPGQDQYF
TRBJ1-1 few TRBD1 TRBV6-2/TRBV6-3 TGTGCCAGCAGTTACGTCGCCGGGACAGGGGCCTCCTTGAACACTGAAGCTTTCTTT CASSYVAGTGASLNTEAFF
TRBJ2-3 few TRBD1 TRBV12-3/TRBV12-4 TGTGACATCCTGGGCTGGGACAGGGGGCTTGACACAGATACGCAGTATTTT CDILGWDRGLDTDTQYF
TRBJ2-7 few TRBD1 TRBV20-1 TGCAGTGCTAGGGGGGGTGGGACAGGCCTTATAGAGCAGTACTTC CSARGGGTGLIEQYF
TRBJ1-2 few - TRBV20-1 TGCAGTCCAGTCCCCAACCAGGGGACCAACTATGGCTACACCTTC CSPVPNQGTNYGYTF
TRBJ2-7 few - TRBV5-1 TGCGCCAGCAGGAGGTCGGGTCAGAACTCCTACGAGCAGTACTTC CASRRSGQNSYEQYF
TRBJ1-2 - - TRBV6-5 TGTGCCAGCAGTTATAAGGGGCTTAACTATGGCTACACCTTC CASSYKGLNYGYTF
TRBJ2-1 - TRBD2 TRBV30 TGTGCCTGGAGTGTACAGTGGGGTAGCGGGAGCGGTTACAATGAGCAGTTCTTC CAWSVQWGSGSGYNEQFF
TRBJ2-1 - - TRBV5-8 TGTGCCAGCAGCTTGACAGGGCGAAGGGAGCAGTTCTTC CASSLTGRREQFF
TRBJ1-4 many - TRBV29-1 TGCAGTTGTCGGGGCCCTAATGAAAAACTGTTTTTT CSCRGPNEKLFF
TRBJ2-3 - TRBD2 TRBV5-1 TGCGCCACCCGCCCCAGCGGGGACCGCACAGATACGCAGTATTTT CATRPSGDRTDTQYF
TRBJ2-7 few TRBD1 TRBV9 TGTGCCAGCAGCGTAGGGGACAGCTACGAGCAGTACTTC CASSVGDSYEQYF
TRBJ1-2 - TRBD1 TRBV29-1 TGCAGCGTTGAAGGACAGGGGGTTGGCTACACCTTC CSVEGQGVGYTF
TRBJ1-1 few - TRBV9 TGTGCCAGCAGCGTAGACCCCAGGCTGGGCACTGAAGCTTTCTTT CASSVDPRLGTEAFF
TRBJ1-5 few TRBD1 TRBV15 TGTGCCACCAGCAGGGATTGGGCGACAGGGGGAAACAGCAATCAGCCCCAGCATTTT CATSRDWATGGNSNQPQHF
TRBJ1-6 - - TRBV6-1 TGTGCCAGCAGCACCCGGGACACAGGCTCCTATAATTCACCCCTCCACTTT CASSTRDTGSYNSPLHF
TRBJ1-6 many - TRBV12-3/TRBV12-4 TGTGCCAGCAGCCAGAGGGAGTCGGGACCCCTCCACTTT CASSQRESGPLHF
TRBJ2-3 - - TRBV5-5 TGTGCCAGCAGCGAGTCCCTTGGGGTCACAGATACGCAGTATTTT CASSESLGVTDTQYF
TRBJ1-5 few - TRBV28 TGTGCCAGCAGTCCAATCGGGGTTTTGGGTCAGCCCCAGCATTTT CASSPIGVLGQPQHF
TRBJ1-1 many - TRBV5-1 TGCGCCAGCAGCCAGGGTGTGGGCAACACTGAAGCTTTCTTT CASSQGVGNTEAFF